This T cell receptor beta chain was identified during a study of shared clonotypes between healthy human individuals. Study-wide points: Non-shared clonotypes were found to have lower generation probabilities than the clonotypes that were shared by all four of the sorted-subset donors. Even with large depth, rarefaction showed that sorted-subset sequencing was incomplete. In having few donors, the study represented limited genetic and exposure-history diversity.

The germline V gene encodes CDR1 LGHNA and CDR2 YNFKEQ. V was clipped by 3 bases and J by 1 base, with 12 bases between them. The CDR3 is made up of 15 amino acids. For each subset, genomic DNA was distributed in equal portions over several immunoSEQ plates. Produced via immunoSEQ multiplex PCR; TCRdb's table is partial and in-frame only. The repertoire includes 2 million or so clones, roughly 95% of them detected once, and more than 0.95% sits in the top ten. Of note for this clone: Its antigen is currently unknown.

Naive CD8 cells lacked CD45RO, underwent positive selection for CCR7 and left out terminally differentiated effector memory CD45RA+ cells. The rearrangement joins TRBV4-2 to TRBJ2-5, with a possible D match to TRBD1 (6 bases). The clonotype originates from a man younger than 35 in good health. Sample: naive CD8+ T cells sorted from blood. In DNA form, the CDR3 reads TGTGCCAGCAGCCAGGAGGTGGGGGCCCAAGAGACCCAGTACTTC. As protein: CASSQEVGAQETQYF.